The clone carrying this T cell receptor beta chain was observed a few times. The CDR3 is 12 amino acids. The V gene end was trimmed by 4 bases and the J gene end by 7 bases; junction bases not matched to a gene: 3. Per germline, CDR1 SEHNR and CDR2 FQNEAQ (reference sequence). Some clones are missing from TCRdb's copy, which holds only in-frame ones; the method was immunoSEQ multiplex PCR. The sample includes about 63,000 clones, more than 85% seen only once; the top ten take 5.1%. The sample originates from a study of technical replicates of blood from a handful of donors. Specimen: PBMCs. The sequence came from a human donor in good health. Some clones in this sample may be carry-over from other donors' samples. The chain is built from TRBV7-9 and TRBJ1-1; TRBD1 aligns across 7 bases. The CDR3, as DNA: TGTGCCAGCAGCTGGAGGACAGGTGAAGCTTTCTTT. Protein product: CASSWRTGEAFF.